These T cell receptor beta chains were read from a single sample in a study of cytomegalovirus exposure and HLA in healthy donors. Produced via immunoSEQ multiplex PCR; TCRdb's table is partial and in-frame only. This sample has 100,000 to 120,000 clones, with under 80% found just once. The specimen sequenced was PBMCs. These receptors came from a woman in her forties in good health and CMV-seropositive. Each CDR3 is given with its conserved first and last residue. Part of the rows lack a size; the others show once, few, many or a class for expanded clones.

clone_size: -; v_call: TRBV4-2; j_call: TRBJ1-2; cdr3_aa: CASSSRVLDGYTF
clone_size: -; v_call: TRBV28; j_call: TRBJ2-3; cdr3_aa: CASSLRTDTQYF
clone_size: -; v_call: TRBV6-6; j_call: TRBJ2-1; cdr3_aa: CASSYGGTINEQFF
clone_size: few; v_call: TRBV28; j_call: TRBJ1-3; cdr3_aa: CASSLLRVAGGSGNTIYF
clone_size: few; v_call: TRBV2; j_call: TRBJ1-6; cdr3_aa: CASSGGTYNSPLHF
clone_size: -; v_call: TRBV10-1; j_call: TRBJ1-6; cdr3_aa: CASVTSESPNSPLHF
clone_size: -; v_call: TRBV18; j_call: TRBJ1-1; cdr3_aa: CASSTDSFRNTEAFF
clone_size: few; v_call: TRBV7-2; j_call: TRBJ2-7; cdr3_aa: CASSLFAGGYEQYF
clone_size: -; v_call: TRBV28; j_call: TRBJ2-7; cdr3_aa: CASSTQGFEQYF
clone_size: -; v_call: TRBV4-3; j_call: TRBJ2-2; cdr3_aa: CASSQRVNTGELFF
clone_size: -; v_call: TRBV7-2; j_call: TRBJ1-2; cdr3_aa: CASSMRQGAKGYTF
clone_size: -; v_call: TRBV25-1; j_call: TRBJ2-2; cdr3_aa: CATENRFTGELFF
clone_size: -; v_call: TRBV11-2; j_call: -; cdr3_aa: CASSLRDRAYEQYF
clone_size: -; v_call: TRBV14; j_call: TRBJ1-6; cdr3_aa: CASSLLNSPLHF
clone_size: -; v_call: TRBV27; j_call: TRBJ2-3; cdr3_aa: CASSFLRGPPDTQYF
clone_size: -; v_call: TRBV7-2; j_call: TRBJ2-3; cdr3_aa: CASSFSGGFQYF
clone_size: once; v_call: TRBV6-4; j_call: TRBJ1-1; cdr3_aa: CASSVEESGTEAFF
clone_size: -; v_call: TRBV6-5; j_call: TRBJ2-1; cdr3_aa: CASSHRGNNEQFF
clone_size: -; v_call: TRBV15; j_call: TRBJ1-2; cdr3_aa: CATSREGGVGGYTF
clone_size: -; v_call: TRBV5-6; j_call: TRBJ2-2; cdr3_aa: CASSGGSSGSTGELFF
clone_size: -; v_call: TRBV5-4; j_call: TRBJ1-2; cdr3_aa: CASSGTGLGDGYTF
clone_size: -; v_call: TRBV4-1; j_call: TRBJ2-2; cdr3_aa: CASSRTRSQAGELFF